The 14 T cell receptor beta chains below come from one sample, sequenced in a study of T cells in Graves' hyperthyroidism and ophthalmopathy. It was RNA transcripts that yielded the amplified TCR beta CDR3 regions. The HTBI set primed first-round TCR CDR3 RT-PCR. TCRdb recomputed calls from the multiplex PCR reads with MiXCR, one row per CDR3 protein. In the table there are roughly 500,000 distinct CDR3 sequences, around 45% of which are singletons. The sample taken for sequencing was peripheral blood or thyroid tissue (not recorded which). These receptor sequences come from an adult woman with Graves' disease, either hyperthyroidism or ophthalmopathy (not recorded which).

V and J are TRBV19 and TRBJ1-2, with a tentative D call TRBD1 (6 bases). This CDR3 has 16 residues. The germline V gene encodes CDR1 LNHDA and CDR2 SQIVND (reference sequence). The V gene lost 3 bases and the J gene lost 6 bases, with 20 bases spanning the gap. DNA for the CDR3: TGTGCCAGTAGTATGAGGGGGGGCCTCTTCTTGAATGGCTACACCTTC. Protein product: CASSMRGGLFLNGYTF.

The chain uses TRBV13 and TRBJ2-3; 14 bases are a match to TRBD2. After removal of 8 bases from V and 4 bases from J, the junction contained 8 bases not matched to a gene. Per germline, CDR1 PRHDT and CDR2 FYEKMQ (reference sequence). This CDR3 region has 16 residues. The CDR3 coding sequence is TGTGCCAGCGCCGGGACTAGCGGGAGAGGGGCAGATACGCAGTATTTT. Its protein product is CASAGTSGRGADTQYF.

This clonotype was picked up a small number of times. V usage is TRBV20-1 and J usage is TRBJ1-1; possibly TRBD1 for D (5 bases). V lost 4 bases to trimming and J lost 1 base, with 13 bases between them. Germline assignment: CDR1 DFQATT and CDR2 SNEGSKA (reference sequence). CDR3 length: 14 residues. For the CDR3, the DNA is TGCAGTGCTAAAAGCGGACACGCGAACACTGAAGCTTTCTTT. Its protein product is CSAKSGHANTEAFF.

The V call is TRBV7-9, the J call TRBJ1-1; possible D gene TRBD1, 5 bases. Trimming removed 5 bases at V and 8 bases at J, with 15 bases between. Germline V gene lookup returns CDR1 SEHNR and CDR2 FQNEAQ (reference sequence). The CDR3 covers 13 residues. CDR3 in DNA: TGTGCCAGCAGCATGTTAGCCGGGACCGAAGCTTTCTTT. Translation: CASSMLAGTEAFF.

This CDR3 is CASKREGEETQYF. CDR3 nucleotides: TGTGCCAGCAAGAGGGAGGGTGAAGAGACCCAGTACTTC. The gene calls are TRBV2 and TRBJ2-5, with 7 bases matching TRBD2. Germline V lookup: CDR1 SNHLY, CDR2 FYNNEI. The CDR3 consists of 13 residues. The junction had 5 bases not matched to a gene; V was cut back by 7 bases and J by 3 bases. Full variable domain (outside the CDR3, taken from reference TRBV2 and TRBJ2-5): EPEVTQTPSHQVTQMGQEVILRCVPISNHLYFYWYRQILGQKVEFLVSFYNNEISEKSEIFDDQFSVERPDGSNFTLKIRSTKLEDSAMYFCASKREGEETQYFGPGTRLLVL.

V is TRBV10-3 and J is TRBJ2-5, with TRBD2 matching over 10 bases. The CDR3 consists of 14 residues. Germline values: CDR1 ENHRY, CDR2 SYGVKD. Losses at the gene ends were 8 bases for V and 5 bases for J; bases not matched to a gene: 8. The CDR3 protein is CAIGASGRGETQYF. The CDR3 DNA follows: TGTGCCATCGGGGCTAGCGGGAGAGGTGAGACCCAGTACTTC.

The chain joins TRBV19 to TRBJ2-1; 7 nucleotides line up with TRBD1. J gave up 3 bases and V 9 bases, and 2 bases lay outside the gene matches. In germline, CDR1 is LNHDA, CDR2 SQIVND (reference sequence). The CDR3 covers 12 residues. The CDR3 DNA is TGTGCCAGCCGGGACAGCTACAATGAGCAGTTCTTC. The encoded protein is CASRDSYNEQFF. The complete variable domain, with remaining parts taken from reference TRBV19 and TRBJ2-1, reads DGGITQSPKYLFRKEGQNVTLSCEQNLNHDAMYWYRQDPGQGLRLIYYSQIVNDFQKGDIAEGYSVSREKKESFPLTVTSAQKNPTAFYLCASRDSYNEQFFGPGTRLTVL.

J is TRBJ2-1 and V is TRBV6-5; D ambiguous. Per germline, CDR1 MNHEY and CDR2 SVGAGI. Trimming removed 5 bases at V and 4 bases at J, with 15 bases between. The CDR3 spans 15 residues. The DNA for the CDR3 is TGTGCCAGCAGTCCGGCAGGAGCTAGATACAATGAGCAGTTCTTC. It encodes CASSPAGARYNEQFF.

This clonotype came up a few times. CDR3 DNA sequence: TGTGCCAGCAGCGCTAGCAGCGAGACCCAGTACTTC. Residues: CASSASSETQYF. This chain joins TRBV11-2 and TRBJ2-5, with a possible D match to TRBD2 (5 bases). From germline, CDR1 is SGHAT and CDR2 FQNNGV. V was pared by 5 bases and J by 5 bases, with 9 bases between. The CDR3 has 12 amino acids.

This clonotype was found many times. V is TRBV15 and J is TRBJ1-1, with D unresolved. Germline assignment: CDR1 LNHNV and CDR2 YYDKDF (reference sequence). V was trimmed by 5 bases and J by 3 bases, leaving 10 bases between them. The CDR3 is 13 residues long. DNA of the CDR3: TGTGCCACCAGCTCCGACTCTGACACTGAAGCTTTCTTT. It is translated as CATSSDSDTEAFF. The whole variable domain, remainder taken from reference TRBV15 and TRBJ1-1, is DAMVIQNPRYQVTQFGKPVTLSCSQTLNHNVMYWYQQKSSQAPKLLFHYYDKDFNNEADTPDNFQSRRPNTSFCFLDIRSPGLGDTAMYLCATSSDSDTEAFFGQGTRLTVV.

The chain combines TRBV25-1 with TRBJ1-2; perhaps TRBD1 as D (5 bases). V dropped 1 base and J dropped 4 bases, with 10 bases sitting between them. The CDR3 totals 14 residues. Germline V lookup: CDR1 MGHDK, CDR2 SYGVNS. CDR3 region: CASSEFRQLYGYTF. The CDR3 DNA follows: TGTGCCAGCAGTGAATTCCGACAGCTCTATGGCTACACCTTC.

This clonotype showed up many times. The V and J genes are TRBV7-7 and TRBJ2-2; the D gene is possibly TRBD2 (6 bases). CDR3 length: 15 residues. Germline V gene data show CDR1 as SSHAT and CDR2 as FNYEAQ (reference sequence). The CDR3 region is CASGQWDPRTGELFF. CDR3 nucleotides: TGTGCTAGCGGCCAGTGGGACCCGAGGACCGGGGAGCTGTTTTTT. Variable domain in full (rest from reference TRBV7-7 and TRBJ2-2): GAGVSQSPRYKVTKRGQDVTLRCDPISSHATLYWYQQALGQGPEFLTYFNYEAQPDKSGLPSDRFSAERPEGSISTLTIQRTEQRDSAMYRCASGQWDPRTGELFFGEGSRLTVL.

This clonotype was picked up a small number of times. The chain recombines TRBV7-9 with TRBJ2-7; D perhaps matches TRBD1 (6 bases). Germline CDR1 and CDR2: SEHNR and FQNEAQ (reference sequence). The V and J ends lost 6 bases and 1 base respectively, with 13 bases between them. The CDR3 covers 14 residues. In DNA form, the CDR3 reads TGTGCCAGCAGGTTGGACAGTCGATCCTACGAGCAGTACTTC. Encoded protein: CASRLDSRSYEQYF.

The chain employs TRBV10-3 and TRBJ2-6; unclear D gene. Germline loops: CDR1 ENHRY, CDR2 SYGVKD. V lost 6 bases and J 4 bases, leaving 10 bases between the germline ends. The CDR3 is made up of 14 amino acids. The CDR3 protein is CAISIKTGANVLTF. CDR3 nucleotide sequence: TGTGCCATCAGCATAAAGACAGGGGCCAACGTCCTGACTTTC.